This entry is about one TCR beta chain. Its antigen is currently not known. Base qualities are not recorded, but no much larger clone differs from it by a single base. From its cysteine to its phenylalanine, the CDR3 spans 15 amino acids. The entry retains the CDR3 DNA only, 45 bases that are in frame from base 1. Trimming takes 7 bases from V and 0 bases from J, and the germline ends sit 14 bases apart. Looking up the germline V gene (reference sequence) yields CDR1 SGHKS and CDR2 YYEKEE. This entry is derived from a study of T cells in Graves' hyperthyroidism and ophthalmopathy (dated by TCRdb to 2018 to 2020). In the study overall: Peripheral blood was sampled at the time of initial diagnosis, prior to any treatment. To identify TCR V-J signatures that set the groups apart, the researchers used a discovery cohort of about a hundred patients, made up of 40 to 45 with Graves' ophthalmopathy and some 55 with stable Graves' hyperthyroidism. Prospective prediction of ophthalmopathy was tested in an independent validation cohort consisting of 18 hyperthyroidism patients and around 17 patients who later progressed to ophthalmopathy. The 100 discovery patients were divided at random into training and test sets in a 7:3 ratio. In addition, the study compared T-cell repertoires in thyroid tissue and in blood from over 5 Graves' hyperthyroidism patients. After blood sampling, hyperthyroidism patients were treated with methimazole at a starting dose of 30 mg daily, and ophthalmopathy patients were treated with high-dose intravenous methylprednisolone. The paper describes TCR Vbeta CDR3 sequencing of fewer than 150 peripheral blood samples, made up of 43 ophthalmopathy patients, around 73 hyperthyroidism patients and 17 progressor patients. General conclusions and limits of the study: Most expanded thyroid clonotypes (frequency above 0.001) were also found in blood, which suggests that blood repertoires may mirror thyroid immune responses. A model built on a 13 V-J signature distinguished ophthalmopathy from stable hyperthyroidism, reaching 85% to 90% sensitivity and about 81% specificity in cross-validation and 80%/75% in testing. Sample size was not statistically predetermined, and blinding of investigators to group allocation was not performed. In validation, the model predicted progression to ophthalmopathy with just under 71% sensitivity and over 72% specificity, a median of 6.5 months before onset.

The TCR beta CDR3 regions were amplified from the RNA transcripts. The first round of RT-PCR for the TCR CDR3 was performed with the HTBI primer set and the Qiagen OneStep RT-PCR kit. Libraries were constructed in a second round of multiplex PCR, after which size selection and purification were performed. Libraries were sequenced paired-end with 100 bp reads on an Illumina HiSeq2000. The authors' pipeline ran thus. Raw data were processed with SOAPnuke, discarding reads with adapters, uncalled bases, mean Phred below 15, or no exact constant-primer or identifier match. COPE v1.2.5 was used to merge the high-quality paired reads, and each unique nucleotide sequence was defined as a clonotype. Clonotypes were aligned to IMGT TRBV, TRBD and TRBJ reference segments using MiTCR v1.1. Analysis was restricted to V-J combinations with a frequency above 0.0001, which covered just over 98% of repertoires. A TCS score was defined as the ratio between F50 (clonal expansion) and ExV (chaos), using BLOSUM62-based TCRdist between CDR3 peptides within each V-J. Welch's t-statistics and random forest reduced some 510 V-J features to 13, which were used in a naive Bayes classifier (R e1071). Starting from the raw public reads, TCRdb applied fastp trimming at Q25, assembled clones with MiXCR and retained in-frame beta chains. Each CDR3 protein appears once, grouped with its most common genes and DNA. TCRdb, rather than the study authors, made the V and J calls. The sample contains some 490,000 distinct CDR3 sequences, less than 25% of them found a single time. The ten largest clonotypes hold about half of the sample.

In the ophthalmopathy patients, disease was moderately to severely active, with a Clinical Activity Score of 3 or more, a NOSPECS grade of 4 or more, and a duration of less than 3 months. Any patient with an uncontrolled infection, another autoimmune disease, pregnancy or lactation was excluded. Clinical symptoms, serum thyroxine and TRAb, thyroid ultrasound, and orbital computed tomography formed the basis for the diagnoses. PBMCs were isolated from 7.5 to 10 ml of fresh peripheral blood by Ficoll-Paque density gradient centrifugation. Total RNA was extracted using Trizol reagent, and RNA quality was assessed on an Agilent 2100 Bioanalyzer.

The clonotype comes from a woman between 65 and 79 years old with Graves' ophthalmopathy. The source material was blood. Rearrangement joined TRBV5-5 to TRBJ2-1; no D gene call is confident. The CDR3 sequence is CASGQDPSSYNEQFF. The bases are TGTGCCAGCGGCCAGGACCCGAGCTCCTACAATGAGCAGTTCTTC.